This T cell receptor (beta chain) was captured in a study of Ad26.COV2.S vaccination and SARS-CoV-2 variants (dated by TCRdb to the early 2020s). A note on the overall study: Donors in the vaccine arm were drawn from COV1001, a phase I-IIa trial of Ad26.COV2.S in healthy adults that was multicentre, randomized, double-blind and placebo-controlled. TCRbeta repertoire sequencing was used to assess the specificity and breadth of SARS-CoV-2-reactive T cell receptors after Ad26.COV2.S vaccination. A total of 32 samples were included in the TCR-sequenced set, comprising around 19 Ad26.COV2.S vaccine recipients, 5 placebo recipients and 8 SARS-CoV-2 convalescent individuals. Investigators remained blinded to trial group allocation during experiments and outcome assessment. Dosing of Ad26.COV2.S was intramuscular, at either 5x10^10 or 1x10^11 viral particles, delivered as one shot or as two shots spaced 56 days apart. Trial participants were randomized into five groups of five, in which low-dose or high-dose Ad26.COV2.S was given once or twice, or placebo was given on both occasions.

On the study overall, not on this receptor specifically: Comparable non-spike TCR breadth was observed between vaccine and placebo recipients, consistent with only spike being contained in the vaccine. After vaccination, spike-specific CD8+ and CD4+ T cell responses were reported to show substantial breadth. Comparing responses between vaccine doses or regimens was not something the study was powered to do. Higher spike-specific TCR breadth was observed in Ad26.COV2.S recipients than in placebo recipients (P = 0.0014). It was noted by the authors that total T cell responses may have been underestimated by the TCR breadth and depth analyses.

The CDR3 goes from the cysteine to the phenylalanine over 16 residues. The CDR3 DNA has 48 bases and is translated from base 1. After removal of 7 bases from V and 5 bases from J, the junction retains 13 bases not matched to a gene. Sequences SGHAT (CDR1) and FQNNGV (CDR2) are obtained from the germline V gene. Taken with the paper, the label for treatment or condition translates to: about 20 received Ad26.COV2.S at low or high dose, single or two shots; roughly five received placebo; per-sample allocation not given. Repertoires of vaccine and placebo recipients were sequenced from samples collected on day 63 after the first injection. Cohort 1b enrolled 20 to 30 adults aged 18-55 years at a single site in Boston, USA, between 29 July and 7 August 2020. Ad26.COV2.S was a replication-incompetent adenovirus type 26 vector that expressed a prefusion-stabilized SARS-CoV-2 spike protein derived from the original Wuhan strain.

The immunoSEQ Assay was the method used to sequence TCRbeta CDR3 regions. After extraction, genomic DNA underwent amplification by bias-controlled multiplex PCR, followed by high-throughput sequencing. The source study handled its data this way. To quantify the absolute abundance of each unique TCRbeta CDR3 region, sequences were collapsed and filtered. T cell fraction was estimated by normalizing TCRbeta template counts to usable DNA, which was measured by amplifying reference genes present in all nucleated cells. Repertoire TCRs were annotated as SARS-CoV-2-specific when V gene, CDR3 amino acid sequence and J gene were exactly matched to a known reactive TCR set. The reference SARS-CoV-2 TCR set was obtained from MIRA and was filtered for enrichment in COVID-19-positive ImmuneCODE repertoires, whereby public or cross-reactive TCRs were removed. Based on the MIRA antigens, annotated TCRs were further analysed at the level of specific ORF or position within ORF. Breadth was defined as annotated unique rearrangements over total unique productive rearrangements; depth was the summed frequency of those rearrangements. Two-sided Wilcoxon rank-sum tests were used to compare TCR breadth between groups. As stored in TCRdb, this immuneACCESS dataset retains in-frame rearrangements with V and J assigned. A fraction of the clones does not appear; measured against another copy, unresolved V genes explain less than half of the discrepancy, and the remainder lacks a known reason. The V and J calls and the clone size are those of that table, but D and trimming were determined from the DNA. This sample comprises around 350,000 clones, approximately 81% of them detected only once. Clones ranked in the top ten supply 2.5% to 3.5% of the sample.

In regard to this clone: Which antigen it targets is not known. Qualities for individual bases were not recorded, and no much larger clone is one base off.

The sequencing used peripheral blood, collected in a trial of Ad26.COV2.S vaccine versus placebo. This clonotype was obtained from a person aged 18-65 years who received the Ad26.COV2.S COVID-19 vaccine or a placebo. The chain couples TRBV11-2 to TRBJ2-3; 9 central bases correspond to TRBD2. The CDR3 here reads CASTAAGRGGGDTQYF. The nucleotides are TGTGCCAGCACCGCCGCGGGGCGGGGGGGCGGAGATACGCAGTATTTT.